This T cell receptor beta chain came from a study of control samples from healthy donors and cancer patients. Germline CDR1 SGHNT, CDR2 YYREEE (reference sequence). This CDR3 has 15 residues. The J segment lost 7 bases and the V segment lost 3 bases, leaving 10 bases of the junction unmatched. Here immunoSEQ multiplex PCR was the method, and the copy in TCRdb shows in-frame clones only, minus some. Of around 85,000 clones listed, about 89% are singletons. The V gene is TRBV5-4, the J gene TRBJ2-1, with 7 bases fitting TRBD2. This TCR came from a woman aged 55-70 years in good health. The sample taken for sequencing was blood. CDR3 amino acids: CASSSGRSRGNEQFF. The CDR3 bases are TGTGCCAGCAGCTCCGGACGATCGCGGGGGAATGAGCAGTTCTTC.